The 23 T cell receptor beta chains below were found in one sample sequenced in a study of identifying expanded T cells in peripheral blood (dated by TCRdb to between 2017 and 2020). The receptor library was made with the immunoSEQ multiplex PCR assay. In TCRdb, the immuneACCESS table is reduced to in-frame sequences with V and J assigned. These tables do not hold every clone; where another copy was compared, an unresolved V gene accounts for under half, and the others remain unexplained. Present in this sample are 100,000 or so clones, 70% to 90% of which were seen just once. Approximately 14% of the sample comes from the top ten. Sample: blood. The receptors originated from a person aged 18 to 69 in good health.

The CDR3 sequence: CASSRKARGRNEQYF. The CDR3, as DNA: TGTGCCAGCAGCCGTAAGGCAAGGGGTCGGAACGAGCAGTACTTC. The chain couples TRBV6-5 to TRBJ2-7, with D tentatively TRBD1 (5 bases). The germline V gene has CDR1 MNHEY and CDR2 SVGAGI. The CDR3 totals 15 residues. V shed 6 bases and J shed 5 bases, with 20 bases lying between them.

The chain joins TRBV7-9 to TRBJ1-2, with unresolved D. The CDR3 runs 14 residues. Germline V gene sequence: CDR1 SEHNR, CDR2 FQNEAQ (reference sequence). Trimming cost V 7 bases and J 2 bases, with 14 bases left between them. The CDR3 sequence: CASTFQTANYGYTF. The CDR3 DNA reads as TGTGCCAGCACCTTCCAAACAGCGAACTATGGCTACACCTTC. Full variable domain (missing parts from reference TRBV7-9 and TRBJ1-2): DTGVSQNPRHKITKRGQNVTFRCDPISEHNRLYWYRQTLGQGPEFLTYFQNEAQLEKSRLLSDRFSAERPKGSFSTLEIQRTEQGDSAMYLCASTFQTANYGYTFGSGTRLTVV.

This rearrangement joins TRBV6-1 to TRBJ1-4; tentative D call: TRBD1 (5 bases). V lost 8 bases and J 4 bases, leaving 11 bases between the germline ends. CDR1 is MNHNS and CDR2 is SASEGT in the germline V gene. The CDR3 has 13 residues. The CDR3 region is CASGGNLNEKLFF. The CDR3 DNA sequence: TGTGCCAGCGGGGGGAATCTTAATGAAAAACTGTTTTTT.

The sample holds one count of this clone. This chain connects TRBV28 to TRBJ1-3, with TRBD1 as a possible D gene (5 bases). Trimming removed 6 bases from V and 8 bases from J, with 11 bases in between. Germline-derived CDR1 and CDR2 are MDHEN and SYDVKM. This CDR3 has 12 residues. CDR3 in amino acids: CASRQKGYTIYF. The CDR3 DNA is TGTGCCAGCAGACAAAAGGGGTACACCATATATTTT.

The rearrangement uses TRBV7-9 and TRBJ1-1; D gene uncertain. The CDR3 length is 17 residues. The V and J ends lost 2 bases and 0 bases respectively, with 16 bases between them. Germline V lookup: CDR1 SEHNR, CDR2 FQNEAQ (reference sequence). Here the CDR3 DNA reads TGTGCCAGCAGCTTAATCCTCTCTACGGGCTTGAACACTGAAGCTTTCTTT. Translated, it gives CASSLILSTGLNTEAFF. Full variable domain (rest looked up from reference TRBV7-9 and TRBJ1-1): DTGVSQNPRHKITKRGQNVTFRCDPISEHNRLYWYRQTLGQGPEFLTYFQNEAQLEKSRLLSDRFSAERPKGSFSTLEIQRTEQGDSAMYLCASSLILSTGLNTEAFFGQGTRLTVV.

The V call is TRBV11-2, the J call TRBJ2-1, with D perhaps matching TRBD2 (6 bases). The CDR3 length is 15 residues. CDR1 is SGHAT, CDR2 FQNNGV, per germline. V gave up 5 bases and J gave up 4 bases, with 15 bases separating them. The CDR3 nucleotides read TGTGCCAGCAGCCCAGGTAGGGGAGGTTACAATGAGCAGTTCTTC. It specifies CASSPGRGGYNEQFF.

CDR3 DNA: TGCGCCAGCAGCCCCCGGGACAGGCCATCCTACGAGCAGTACTTC. This translates into CASSPRDRPSYEQYF. The chain has TRBV5-1 and TRBJ2-7; 8 bases fit TRBD1. Germline CDR1 SGHRS, CDR2 YFSETQ. The J segment lost 1 base and the V segment lost 4 bases, leaving 7 bases of the junction unmatched. The CDR3 has 15 amino acids. Full variable domain (rest looked up from reference TRBV5-1 and TRBJ2-7): KAGVTQTPRYLIKTRGQQVTLSCSPISGHRSVSWYQQTPGQGLQFLFEYFSETQRNKGNFPGRFSGRQFSNSRSEMNVSTLELGDSALYLCASSPRDRPSYEQYFGPGTRLTVT.

This chain connects TRBV18 to TRBJ1-2, with D tentatively TRBD1 (6 bases). The V gene lost 4 bases and the J gene lost 4 bases, with 19 bases spanning the gap. In germline, CDR1 is KGHSH, CDR2 LQKENI. The CDR3 loop spans 16 amino acids. The CDR3 nucleotides are TGTGCCAGCTCACAGAGTCGCAGGGGTTCGACCTATGGCTACACCTTC. This sequence encodes CASSQSRRGSTYGYTF. Variable domain in full (rest from reference TRBV18 and TRBJ1-2): NAGVMQNPRHLVRRRGQEARLRCSPMKGHSHVYWYRQLPEEGLKFMVYLQKENIIDESGMPKERFSAEFPKEGPSILRIQQVVRGDSAAYFCASSQSRRGSTYGYTFGSGTRLTVV.

The gene calls are TRBV11-1 and TRBJ1-1, with D unclear. Trimming shortened V by 4 bases and J by 0 bases, and 6 bases separated the two germline ends. There are 13 residues in the CDR3. From germline, CDR1 is SGHAT and CDR2 FQDESV (reference sequence). The DNA of the CDR3 is TGTGCCAGCAGCTCCCCGGTGAACACTGAAGCTTTCTTT. This codes for CASSSPVNTEAFF.

This chain joins TRBV13 and TRBJ1-1, with 9 bases identical to TRBD1. Looked up from germline, CDR1 is PRHDT and CDR2 is FYEKMQ (reference sequence). The V and J ends lost 5 bases and 0 bases, in that order; junction bases with no gene match: 7. CDR3 length equals 16 residues. In DNA form, the CDR3 reads TGTGCCAGCAGCATCGGGACAGGGTTGGTGAACACTGAAGCTTTCTTT. Residues: CASSIGTGLVNTEAFF.

The chain has TRBV6-6 and TRBJ2-3, with 7 bases that match TRBD2. V trimming: 7 bases; J trimming: 3 bases; junction bases outside the gene matches: 4. CDR1 is MNHNY and CDR2 is SVGAGI in the germline V gene (reference sequence). The CDR3 is made up of 13 amino acids. CDR3 DNA: TGTGCCAGCACGGAGGGAGGGACAGATACGCAGTATTTT. This codes for CASTEGGTDTQYF.

V gene TRBV25-1 combines with J gene TRBJ2-7; D possibly corresponds to TRBD2 (6 bases). CDR1 and CDR2 (germline): MGHDK, SYGVNS. V lost 8 bases, J lost 7 bases, and 18 bases lay in between. The CDR3 covers 13 residues. The CDR3 DNA reads as TGTGCCAGCGCCCGAGGAGGGGCGCGGGAGCAGTACTTC. It specifies CASARGGAREQYF.

This chain uses TRBV30 with TRBJ1-5; D not certain. The CDR3 covers 13 residues. Trimming pared 1 base from V and 5 bases from J, leaving 9 bases between. Germline lookup yields CDR1 GTSNPN and CDR2 SVGIG (reference sequence). CDR3 DNA sequence: TGTGCCTGGAGTGCAGGATTCGATCAGCCCCAGCATTTT. It encodes CAWSAGFDQPQHF.

The chain combines TRBV30 with TRBJ1-5; D not certain. V was clipped by 1 base and J by 5 bases, with 12 bases between them. From germline, CDR1 is GTSNPN and CDR2 SVGIG (reference sequence). The CDR3 consists of 14 residues. The CDR3 nucleotides are TGTGCCTGGAGTGGGCAGGCCCGCTATCAGCCCCAGCATTTT. Translating gives CAWSGQARYQPQHF.

This chain joins TRBV7-8 and TRBJ2-5, with D possibly TRBD1 on 6 matching bases. The DNA matches TRBJ2-7 better at its end, which makes the J call doubtful. This CDR3 is 15 amino acids long. From germline, CDR1 is SGHVS and CDR2 FQNEAQ. In nucleotides, the CDR3 is TGTGCCAGCAGCCCGAGGGGGACCTCCATCGGCGAGCAGTACTTC. This translates into CASSPRGTSIGEQYF.

The CDR3 region is CASSAGQRTNEKLFF. DNA for the CDR3: TGTGCCAGCAGCGCGGGACAGCGAACGAATGAAAAACTGTTTTTT. The V and J genes are TRBV5-4 and TRBJ1-4; 7 bases align to TRBD1. Trimming removed 4 bases from V and 5 bases from J; junction bases left unmatched: 8. CDR3 length equals 15 residues. The germline V gene has CDR1 SGHNT and CDR2 YYREEE (reference sequence).

This rearrangement joins TRBV7-2 to TRBJ1-4, with D hard to call. CDR3 length: 17 amino acids. The germline V gene encodes CDR1 SGHTA and CDR2 FQGNSA. The ends were cut back, 1 base at V and 0 bases at J, with 12 bases in the middle. The CDR3 reads CASSLVGEDATNEKLFF. CDR3 sequence (DNA): TGTGCCAGCAGCTTAGTAGGAGAAGATGCAACTAATGAAAAACTGTTTTTT.

The gene calls are TRBV5-1 and TRBJ1-6; TRBD1 agrees at 9 bases. Germline CDR1 SGHRS, CDR2 YFSETQ. CDR3 size: 15 residues. After removal of 7 bases from V and 0 bases from J, the junction contained 2 bases not matched to a gene. The CDR3 DNA reads TGCGCCAGCCGGACAGGGGTCTCCTATAATTCACCCCTCCACTTT. As protein: CASRTGVSYNSPLHF.

This chain uses TRBV9 with TRBJ2-7; D not resolved. The V end was cut by 4 bases, the J end by 2 bases, with 13 bases between. Per the germline V gene, CDR1 is SGDLS and CDR2 is YYNGEE. This CDR3 has 14 amino acids. The CDR3 DNA is TGTGCCAGCAGCCCTCGTTTCTCGACCTACGAGCAGTACTTC. Its protein product is CASSPRFSTYEQYF. Together with reference TRBV9 and TRBJ2-7, the CDR3 gives the full variable domain: DSGVTQTPKHLITATGQRVTLRCSPRSGDLSVYWYQQSLDQGLQFLIQYYNGEERAKGNILERFSAQQFPDLHSELNLSSLELGDSALYFCASSPRFSTYEQYFGPGTRLTVT.

The genes are TRBV5-1 and TRBJ1-5; D uncertain. V shed 0 bases and J shed 1 base, with 5 bases lying between them. This CDR3 has 14 residues. The germline gives CDR1 SGHRS, CDR2 YFSETQ. CDR3: CASSLDSSNQPQHF. The CDR3 DNA reads TGCGCCAGCAGCTTGGATTCCAGCAATCAGCCCCAGCATTTT.

This clone was detected a few times. The same CDR3 also results from other DNA sequences found in this sample. The chain links TRBV11-2 to TRBJ2-7; 7 nucleotides match TRBD2. From germline, CDR1 is SGHAT and CDR2 FQNNGV. CDR3 length equals 14 residues. Losses at the gene ends were 6 bases for V and 0 bases for J; bases not matched to a gene: 5. The CDR3 DNA reads as TGTGCCAGCAGTCTCGGGGGGAGCTCCTACGAGCAGTACTTC. This sequence encodes CASSLGGSSYEQYF. The whole variable domain, remainder taken from reference TRBV11-2 and TRBJ2-7, is EAGVAQSPRYKIIEKRQSVAFWCNPISGHATLYWYQQILGQGPKLLIQFQNNGVVDDSQLPKDRFSAERLKGVDSTLKIQPAKLEDSAVYLCASSLGGSSYEQYFGPGTRLTVT.

The rearrangement links TRBV4-1 to TRBJ1-5; D perhaps matches TRBD1 (5 bases). The germline CDR1 and CDR2 sequences are MGHRA and YSYEKL. The germline V and J ends were trimmed by 1 base and 6 bases, with 10 bases remaining between them. The CDR3 extends over 14 amino acids. CDR3 DNA: TGCGCCAGCAGCCAAGGGAGGGGCGGTCAGCCCCAGCATTTT. Translated: CASSQGRGGQPQHF.

V gene TRBV11-1 combines with J gene TRBJ2-7; TRBD1 or TRBD2 may be the D gene (5 bases each). The V gene lost 5 bases and the J gene lost 1 base, with 15 bases spanning the gap. The germline V gene has CDR1 SGHAT and CDR2 FQDESV (reference sequence). There are 15 residues in the CDR3. In nucleotides, the CDR3 is TGTGCCAGCAGCCTCAATCGGGACCCTTCCTACGAGCAGTACTTC. The encoded protein is CASSLNRDPSYEQYF.